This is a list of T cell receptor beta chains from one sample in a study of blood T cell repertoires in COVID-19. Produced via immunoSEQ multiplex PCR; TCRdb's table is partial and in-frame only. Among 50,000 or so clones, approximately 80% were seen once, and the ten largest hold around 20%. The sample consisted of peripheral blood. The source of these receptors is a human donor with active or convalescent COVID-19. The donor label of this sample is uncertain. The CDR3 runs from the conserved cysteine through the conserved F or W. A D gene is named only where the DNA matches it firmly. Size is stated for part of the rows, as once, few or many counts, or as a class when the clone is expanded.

cdr3_nt: TGTGCCAGCTCACCCCCACGGGGGTGGGCTGAAGAGACCCAGTACTTC; cdr3_aa: CASSPPRGWAEETQYF; clone_size: once; d_call: -; j_call: TRBJ2-5; v_call: TRBV18
cdr3_nt: TGTGCCAGCAGCCCACGGACTAGCACGGGGGGGACCAAAAACATTCAGTACTTC; cdr3_aa: CASSPRTSTGGTKNIQYF; clone_size: once; d_call: TRBD2; j_call: TRBJ2-4; v_call: TRBV7-2
cdr3_nt: TGTGCCAGCAGGTTCCGCCGGACAGGGGGCGATGGCTACACCTTC; cdr3_aa: CASRFRRTGGDGYTF; clone_size: -; d_call: TRBD1; j_call: TRBJ1-2; v_call: TRBV6-5
cdr3_nt: TGTGCCAGTAGGACCAGCAGCGGGAGGTTGAGCGAGCAGTACTTC; cdr3_aa: CASRTSSGRLSEQYF; clone_size: -; d_call: TRBD2; j_call: TRBJ2-7; v_call: TRBV19
cdr3_nt: TGCACCAGCAGCCAAGTTCCGGGGAGCGCCCCGGGGGGCTACACCTTC; cdr3_aa: CTSSQVPGSAPGGYTF; clone_size: -; d_call: -; j_call: TRBJ1-2; v_call: TRBV1
cdr3_nt: TGTGCCAGCAGCTTCCAGGGTCAGCCCCAGCATTTT; cdr3_aa: CASSFQGQPQHF; clone_size: few; d_call: -; j_call: TRBJ1-5; v_call: TRBV7-2
cdr3_nt: TGCGCCAGCAGCCAGACCGGGACTATCACAGATACGCAGTATTTT; cdr3_aa: CASSQTGTITDTQYF; clone_size: -; d_call: TRBD2; j_call: TRBJ2-3; v_call: TRBV4-1
cdr3_nt: TGTGCCATCAGTGAAAGGGGGCTTGAAGCTTTCTTT; cdr3_aa: CAISERGLEAFF; clone_size: -; d_call: TRBD1; j_call: TRBJ1-1; v_call: TRBV10-3
cdr3_nt: TGTGCCAGCAGCTTAGCCGGCCGGGGGGCCGGCGAGCAGTACTTC; cdr3_aa: CASSLAGRGAGEQYF; clone_size: -; d_call: -; j_call: TRBJ2-7; v_call: TRBV11-3
cdr3_nt: TGTGCCAGCAGCACCAGGGACAGGGGGCTCATCTCCTACAATGAGCAGTTCTTC; cdr3_aa: CASSTRDRGLISYNEQFF; clone_size: -; d_call: TRBD1; j_call: TRBJ2-1; v_call: TRBV7-2
cdr3_nt: TGTGCCAGTAGTCCCACAGAAGCCTCTGGAAACACCATATATTTT; cdr3_aa: CASSPTEASGNTIYF; clone_size: -; d_call: -; j_call: TRBJ1-3; v_call: TRBV19
cdr3_nt: TGTGCCAGCAGGGCTGGGACAGGGAAGTTTCTAATACCTGGGGCCAACGTCCTGACTTTC; cdr3_aa: CASRAGTGKFLIPGANVLTF; clone_size: -; d_call: TRBD1; j_call: TRBJ2-6; v_call: TRBV2
cdr3_nt: TGCACCAGCAGCCAATATTACGGGACTAGCGTTTACTACGAGCAGTACTTC; cdr3_aa: CTSSQYYGTSVYYEQYF; clone_size: -; d_call: -; j_call: TRBJ2-7; v_call: TRBV1
cdr3_nt: TGTGCCAGCGGCGGGCGGTACAATGAGCAGTTCTTC; cdr3_aa: CASGGRYNEQFF; clone_size: few; d_call: -; j_call: TRBJ2-1; v_call: TRBV11-3
cdr3_nt: TGTGCCTGGAACGGAGGGGCCTATGGCTACACCTTC; cdr3_aa: CAWNGGAYGYTF; clone_size: -; d_call: -; j_call: TRBJ1-2; v_call: TRBV30
cdr3_nt: TGTGCCAGCAGCCGTCGGGGGTGGAACACTGAAGCTTTCTTT; cdr3_aa: CASSRRGWNTEAFF; clone_size: -; d_call: -; j_call: TRBJ1-1; v_call: TRBV7-8
cdr3_nt: TGTGCCAGCACCGTGACAGGGACGGGGGAGCAGTACTTC; cdr3_aa: CASTVTGTGEQYF; clone_size: -; d_call: TRBD1; j_call: TRBJ2-7; v_call: TRBV7-2
cdr3_nt: TGTGCAAGTCGCTTAGGGGTAGCGAACTCCTACGAGCAGTACTTC; cdr3_aa: CASRLGVANSYEQYF; clone_size: -; d_call: -; j_call: TRBJ2-7; v_call: TRBV12-2
cdr3_nt: TGTGCCAGCAGTTCCAACTTGCCACCCCGCAATGAGCAGTTCTTC; cdr3_aa: CASSSNLPPRNEQFF; clone_size: once; d_call: -; j_call: TRBJ2-1; v_call: TRBV6-2/TRBV6-3
cdr3_nt: TGTGCCAGCAATATCGGGAGCGGGTTCAACACCGGGGAGCTGTTTTTT; cdr3_aa: CASNIGSGFNTGELFF; clone_size: -; d_call: -; j_call: TRBJ2-2; v_call: TRBV9
cdr3_nt: TGTGCCATCAGTGACTTGGCTAGCGGGCAACCCTACGAGCAGTACTTC; cdr3_aa: CAISDLASGQPYEQYF; clone_size: -; d_call: TRBD2; j_call: TRBJ2-7; v_call: TRBV10-3
cdr3_nt: TGTGCCTTCTCGCCGCCTCCTGAGGCCTACTATGAGCAGTTCTTC; cdr3_aa: CAFSPPPEAYYEQFF; clone_size: -; d_call: -; j_call: TRBJ2-1; v_call: TRBV10-3
cdr3_nt: TGTGCCTGGAGGTGGGGACAGGGGGGCGGTTCACCCCTCCACTTT; cdr3_aa: CAWRWGQGGGSPLHF; clone_size: -; d_call: TRBD1; j_call: TRBJ1-6; v_call: TRBV30
cdr3_nt: TGTGCCAGCAGCTTGACAAGGTGGAATGAGCAGTTCTTC; cdr3_aa: CASSLTRWNEQFF; clone_size: -; d_call: -; j_call: TRBJ2-1; v_call: TRBV7-2
cdr3_nt: TGTGCCACCAGCAAGGATCCCGGACTAGTCGGGTATGAGCAGTTCTTC; cdr3_aa: CATSKDPGLVGYEQFF; clone_size: -; d_call: TRBD2; j_call: TRBJ2-1; v_call: TRBV15
cdr3_nt: TGTGCCAGTACGGAAGGGAACAGGTTGAACACTGAAGCTTTCTTT; cdr3_aa: CASTEGNRLNTEAFF; clone_size: -; d_call: -; j_call: TRBJ1-1; v_call: TRBV19
cdr3_nt: TGCGCCAGCAGCTTCGACAGGGGAGTCACTGAAGCTTTCTTT; cdr3_aa: CASSFDRGVTEAFF; clone_size: -; d_call: TRBD1; j_call: TRBJ1-1; v_call: TRBV5-1
cdr3_nt: TGCAGTGCTAGTAAACTAGCGGGTCCCTACAATGAGCAGTTCTTC; cdr3_aa: CSASKLAGPYNEQFF; clone_size: -; d_call: TRBD2; j_call: TRBJ2-1; v_call: TRBV20-1
cdr3_nt: TGTGCCAGCACCCTACAGACATCTGGGGCCAACGTCCTGACTTTC; cdr3_aa: CASTLQTSGANVLTF; clone_size: -; d_call: -; j_call: TRBJ2-6; v_call: TRBV6-5
cdr3_nt: TGTGCCAGCAGCCCCATCCAAGGGGTTGGAAATTCACCCCTCCACTTT; cdr3_aa: CASSPIQGVGNSPLHF; clone_size: once; d_call: -; j_call: TRBJ1-6; v_call: TRBV9